The 18 T cell receptor beta chains below come from one sample, sequenced in a study of cytomegalovirus exposure and HLA in healthy donors. 60 Vbeta and 13 Jbeta primers were used in PCR. The data were produced by immunoSEQ multiplex PCR, yet TCRdb's version contains in-frame clones alone and is incomplete. Here the sample spans approximately 130,000 clones, 60% to 85% being singletons. Material: PBMCs. The receptors originated from a woman in her thirties or forties in good health and CMV-seropositive.

The chain links TRBV27 to TRBJ2-3; 10 bases are a match to TRBD2. Germline values: CDR1 MNHEY, CDR2 SMNVEV (reference sequence). This CDR3 has 17 amino acids. The trim removed 1 base at V and 2 bases at J, leaving 6 bases unmatched. The DNA of the CDR3 is TGTGCCAGCAGTTTATTTCCCGGGACTAGCGACACAGATACGCAGTATTTT. Translating it yields CASSLFPGTSDTDTQYF.

This chain joins TRBV5-6 and TRBJ2-5; TRBD1 matches 8 bases. V was clipped by 0 bases and J by 5 bases; unmatched bases: 6. The CDR3 consists of 15 residues. CDR1 and CDR2 (germline): SGHDT, YYEEEE. The CDR3 spells CASSLGTGGRETQYF. The CDR3, as DNA: TGTGCCAGCAGCTTGGGTACAGGGGGTAGGGAGACCCAGTACTTC.

The chain employs TRBV19 and TRBJ2-7, with no clear D. This CDR3 comprises 13 residues. Per the germline V gene, CDR1 is LNHDA and CDR2 is SQIVND (reference sequence). Trimming took 5 bases from V and 1 from J, leaving 9 bases between them. The CDR3 sequence: CASSPGVSYEQYF. CDR3 in DNA: TGTGCCAGTAGTCCGGGTGTTTCCTACGAGCAGTACTTC.

The rearrangement joins TRBV2 to TRBJ1-1; D gene ambiguous. Per germline, CDR1 SNHLY and CDR2 FYNNEI. V lost 0 bases and J 8 bases, leaving 7 bases between the germline ends. The CDR3 is 12 amino acids. The DNA of the CDR3 is TGTGCCAGCAGTGAAGCTGGGGAGGAAGCTTTCTTT. Its protein product is CASSEAGEEAFF.

The V gene is TRBV7-3, the J gene TRBJ1-1; possible D gene TRBD1, 5 bases. Germline loops: CDR1 SGHTA, CDR2 FQGTGA. This CDR3 spans 16 amino acids. Deletions cut 0 bases from V and 6 bases from J, with 17 bases between. The CDR3 DNA follows: TGTGCCAGCAGCTTAACAGTCTTGGGGGGACCTTCTGAAGCTTTCTTT. Residues: CASSLTVLGGPSEAFF.

The chain combines TRBV6-5 with TRBJ1-1; no reliable D call. The CDR3 covers 15 residues. V shed 5 bases and J shed 1 base, with 14 bases lying between them. The V gene's germline CDR1 is MNHEY and CDR2 SVGAGI. The DNA of the CDR3 is TGTGCCAGCAGTCTAACAGACCCTCGGAACACTGAAGCTTTCTTT. Translating it yields CASSLTDPRNTEAFF.

The rearrangement uses TRBV27 and TRBJ2-5; 13 bases are shared with TRBD2. The CDR3 is 15 amino acids. V lost 5 bases, J lost 5 bases, and 5 bases stayed unmatched. Germline CDR1 MNHEY, CDR2 SMNVEV (reference sequence). The CDR3 nucleotides read TGTGCCAGCAGTCCTTCGACTAGCGGGGGGGAGACCCAGTACTTC. This translates into CASSPSTSGGETQYF.

The gene calls are TRBV5-6 and TRBJ2-1; no definite D call. The CDR3 has 14 residues. Germline V gene sequence: CDR1 SGHDT, CDR2 YYEEEE. V lost 0 bases to trimming and J lost 6 bases, with 10 bases between them. DNA of the CDR3: TGTGCCAGCAGCTTGGGTTCGGGTACCAATGAGCAGTTCTTC. Protein product: CASSLGSGTNEQFF.

A few counts support this clone. The chain recombines TRBV7-2 with TRBJ1-1; D is ambiguous. The V end was cut by 1 base, the J end by 1 base, with 7 bases between. Germline V gene lookup returns CDR1 SGHTA and CDR2 FQGNSA. The CDR3 totals 14 residues. The CDR3 spells CASSLDGGNTEAFF. In DNA, the CDR3 is TGTGCCAGCAGCTTAGATGGAGGGAACACTGAAGCTTTCTTT.

V usage is TRBV13 and J usage is TRBJ2-7; TRBD2 is a possible D gene (6 bases). CDR1 and CDR2 (germline): PRHDT, FYEKMQ (reference sequence). The CDR3 consists of 14 residues. The ends were cut back, 5 bases at V and 0 bases at J, with 11 bases in the middle. Here the CDR3 reads CASSVSSVSYEQYF. The DNA of the CDR3 is TGTGCCAGCAGCGTATCTAGCGTCTCCTACGAGCAGTACTTC.

This clone was detected only a few times. The chain recombines TRBV10-3 with TRBJ1-6; TRBD1 matches at 9 bases. J lost 9 bases, V lost 4 bases, and 7 bases had no gene match. The germline CDR1 and CDR2 sequences are ENHRY and SYGVKD. CDR3 length equals 15 residues. The CDR3 nucleotides are TGTGCCATCAGTGTTGAGGGGACAGGGAGTTCACCCCTCCACTTT. Its protein product is CAISVEGTGSSPLHF.

This clone was seen only once. The chain couples TRBV5-1 to TRBJ1-2, with 8 bases identical to TRBD1. The CDR3 runs to 14 residues. Germline assignment: CDR1 SGHRS and CDR2 YFSETQ. V lost 5 bases to trimming and J lost 0 bases; unmatched junction nucleotides: 3. CDR3 protein: CASSQTGANYGYTF. The CDR3 DNA reads as TGCGCCAGCAGTCAGACAGGGGCTAACTATGGCTACACCTTC.

Concerning this clone itself: Other DNA sequences within the sample encode an identical CDR3. CDR3 coding DNA: TGCGCCAGCAGCCAAGATTGGGGGGCTGGAAACACCATATATTTT. Translated: CASSQDWGAGNTIYF. This sequence joins TRBV4-1 and TRBJ1-3; D perhaps matches TRBD1 (5 bases). The CDR3 totals 15 residues. With 0 bases removed from V and 2 bases from J, the gap between germline ends came to 8 bases. The germline V gene has CDR1 MGHRA and CDR2 YSYEKL.

This clone was counted a single time. The gene calls are TRBV7-9 and TRBJ2-1; tentatively, D is TRBD2 (5 bases). Germline V gives CDR1 SEHNR, CDR2 FQNEAQ (reference sequence). Trimming left V 5 bases short and J 2 bases short, with 13 bases between. This CDR3 has 15 amino acids. This chain's CDR3 is CASSMRLTTYNEQFF. The DNA of the CDR3 is TGTGCCAGCAGCATGAGACTAACAACCTACAATGAGCAGTTCTTC.

This clone was observed once. The chain links TRBV9 to TRBJ1-6; a possible D gene is TRBD1 (6 bases). Between the trimmed V and J ends, which lost 4 bases and 10 bases, there was a span of 15 bases. CDR3 size: 14 residues. Looked up from germline, CDR1 is SGDLS and CDR2 is YYNGEE. CDR3: CASSPDRFTSPLHF. The CDR3 DNA is TGTGCCAGCAGCCCTGACAGGTTCACCTCACCCCTCCACTTT.

The rearrangement joins TRBV7-2 to TRBJ2-7, with 9 bases that match TRBD1. The CDR3 loop spans 13 amino acids. The V gene end was trimmed by 5 bases and the J gene end by 5 bases; junction bases not matched to a gene: 4. In germline, CDR1 is SGHTA, CDR2 FQGNSA. CDR3 sequence (DNA): TGTGCCAGCAGCGTAGGACAGGGGCACGAGCAGTACTTC. The encoded protein is CASSVGQGHEQYF.

The chain recombines TRBV19 with TRBJ2-1; 7 bases line up with TRBD1. Germline V gene sequence: CDR1 LNHDA, CDR2 SQIVND (reference sequence). The V segment lost 1 base and the J segment 7 bases; nucleotides outside the gene matches: 7. The CDR3 length is 15 residues. CDR3 nucleotide sequence: TGTGCCAGTAGTATAGGGGCAGGGGGAACGAATGAGCAGTTCTTC. This encodes CASSIGAGGTNEQFF.

The chain has TRBV20-1 and TRBJ2-7; a weak D match, TRBD2 (6 bases). CDR1 and CDR2 (germline): DFQATT, SNEGSKA (reference sequence). This CDR3 region has 11 residues. V was clipped by 2 bases and J by 7 bases, with 9 bases between them. The CDR3: CSARSRGEQYF. The CDR3 DNA reads TGCAGTGCTAGATCACGGGGGGAGCAGTACTTC.